These 21 T cell receptor beta chains were sequenced from one sample in a study of blood T cell repertoires in COVID-19. Assay: immunoSEQ multiplex PCR; the TCRdb copy retains only in-frame clones and omits some. The sample records around 100,000 clones, 87% being singletons. The source material was peripheral blood. The receptor source for this set is a human donor in a cohort sampled during active COVID-19.

Comment on this clone: The junction shows a germline mismatch at one end, possibly a read error. The V call is TRBV3-1 (or the pseudogene TRBV3-2), the J call TRBJ1-5; TRBD1 matches 8 bases. The CDR3 covers 12 residues. From germline, CDR1 is LGHDT and CDR2 YNNKEL (reference sequence). In nucleotides, the CDR3 is TGTGCCAGCAGCCAAGGGACAGGGTCCCGCCTTTTT. Protein sequence: CASSQGTGSRLF.

This chain joins TRBV9 and TRBJ2-7, with 9 bases lining up with TRBD2. The CDR3 extends over 15 amino acids. Germline V gives CDR1 SGDLS, CDR2 YYNGEE. V was clipped by 4 bases and J by 6 bases; unmatched bases: 11. The CDR3 region has the DNA TGTGCCAGCAGCCCTAGCGGGACGGGGGGCTCCGAGCAGTACTTC. It encodes CASSPSGTGGSEQYF. Drawing the rest from reference TRBV9 and TRBJ2-7, the complete variable domain is DSGVTQTPKHLITATGQRVTLRCSPRSGDLSVYWYQQSLDQGLQFLIQYYNGEERAKGNILERFSAQQFPDLHSELNLSSLELGDSALYFCASSPSGTGGSEQYFGPGTRLTVT.

The DNA for the CDR3 is TGTGCCAGCAGACGGGGGGATCTCGACACCGGGGAGCTGTTTTTT. Translation: CASRRGDLDTGELFF. The chain is built from TRBV7-9 and TRBJ2-2, with 7 bases aligning to TRBD2. The CDR3 consists of 15 residues. The ends lost 6 bases at V and 3 bases at J; junction bases unmatched: 7. The germline V gene has CDR1 SEHNR and CDR2 FQNEAQ (reference sequence).

Here the CDR3 reads CASSLLRAQETQYF. DNA for the CDR3: TGCGCCAGCAGCTTGTTGCGGGCCCAAGAGACCCAGTACTTC. The V and J genes are TRBV5-1 and TRBJ2-5; perhaps TRBD2 as D (5 bases). Germline values: CDR1 SGHRS, CDR2 YFSETQ. This CDR3 region has 14 residues. Trimming removed 1 base from V and 1 base from J, with 8 bases in between.

This clone was seen just once. The rearrangement links TRBV27 to TRBJ2-1; D might be TRBD2 (5 bases). The CDR3 spans 15 residues. From germline, CDR1 is MNHEY and CDR2 SMNVEV (reference sequence). V lost 2 bases to trimming and J lost 4 bases, with 12 bases between them. CDR3 amino acids: CASSLTARLYNEQFF. In DNA, the CDR3 is TGTGCCAGCAGTTTAACGGCTAGACTATACAATGAGCAGTTCTTC.

V gene TRBV12-3 or TRBV12-4 combines with J gene TRBJ1-2; TRBD1 agrees at 7 bases. The CDR3 is 13 residues long. J lost 6 bases, V lost 6 bases, and 7 bases had no gene match. The CDR3 sequence: CASSPTGTHGYTF. As DNA, the CDR3 is TGTGCCAGCAGCCCGACAGGGACCCATGGCTACACCTTC.

V usage is TRBV12-3 or TRBV12-4 and J usage is TRBJ2-3; no firm D call. V was shortened by 1 base and J by 5 bases, with 4 bases between the two germline ends. The CDR3 covers 12 residues. CDR3 nucleotides: TGTGCCAGCAGTTTAGGAGTAGATACGCAGTATTTT. The encoded protein is CASSLGVDTQYF.

V gene TRBV10-2 combines with J gene TRBJ2-7, with 11 bases lining up with TRBD1. CDR3 length: 13 amino acids. CDR1 WSHSY and CDR2 SAAADI come from the germline V gene. V shed 8 bases and J 6 bases; nucleotides not matched to a gene: 6. CDR3 region: CASLGTGGVEQYF. CDR3 sequence (DNA): TGCGCCAGCCTAGGGACAGGGGGAGTCGAGCAGTACTTC.

V usage is TRBV7-9 and J usage is TRBJ2-3; 7 nucleotides align to TRBD2. CDR3 length: 15 residues. CDR1 is SEHNR and CDR2 is FQNEAQ in the germline V gene (reference sequence). V gave up 2 bases and J gave up 4 bases; unmatched junction bases: 6. CDR3 protein: CASSLPGGRPDTQYF. The CDR3 coding sequence is TGTGCCAGCAGCTTACCGGGCGGGAGACCAGATACGCAGTATTTT.

V usage is TRBV6-5 and J usage is TRBJ2-3; tentative D call: TRBD1 (5 bases). Looked up from germline, CDR1 is MNHEY and CDR2 is SVGAGI. Trimming shortened V by 10 bases and J by 8 bases, and 25 bases separated the two germline ends. The CDR3 sequence is 15 residues long. CDR3 residues: CAISLQESVIGTQYF. CDR3 sequence (DNA): TGTGCCATTTCGTTACAGGAATCTGTGATCGGTACGCAGTATTTT.

The chain is built from TRBV19 and TRBJ1-6, with D perhaps matching TRBD1 (5 bases). The CDR3 length is 17 residues. V was cut by 6 bases and J by 6 bases, with 21 bases left in between. Germline V gene sequence: CDR1 LNHDA, CDR2 SQIVND (reference sequence). The CDR3 reads CASRMTAGFGANSPLHF. The CDR3 DNA reads as TGTGCCAGTAGGATGACAGCGGGCTTTGGGGCTAATTCACCCCTCCACTTT. Supplemented by reference TRBV19 and TRBJ1-6, the full variable domain reads DGGITQSPKYLFRKEGQNVTLSCEQNLNHDAMYWYRQDPGQGLRLIYYSQIVNDFQKGDIAEGYSVSREKKESFPLTVTSAQKNPTAFYLCASRMTAGFGANSPLHFGNGTRLTVT.

The chain joins TRBV28 to TRBJ1-2; no reliable D call. V lost 2 bases and J 5 bases, leaving 9 bases between the germline ends. Germline values: CDR1 MDHEN, CDR2 SYDVKM. This CDR3 spans 13 amino acids. Here the CDR3 DNA reads TGTGCCAGCAGTTTAGGTGCGAAGTATGGCTACACCTTC. As protein: CASSLGAKYGYTF.

V is TRBV2 and J is TRBJ2-2, with D perhaps TRBD2 (5 bases). The CDR3 consists of 16 residues. CDR1 is SNHLY, CDR2 FYNNEI, per germline. The V end was cut by 0 bases, the J end by 5 bases, with 13 bases between. CDR3 region: CASSEALARVTGELFF. The CDR3, as DNA: TGTGCCAGCAGTGAAGCGCTAGCCCGCGTTACCGGGGAGCTGTTTTTT.

The gene calls are TRBV19 and TRBJ1-1; D is unresolved. CDR3 size: 13 residues. Trimming removed 6 bases from V and 6 bases from J, with 14 bases in between. Per the germline V gene, CDR1 is LNHDA and CDR2 is SQIVND (reference sequence). For the CDR3, the DNA is TGTGCCAGTAGGGCCCAAGGGAGGCCTGAAGCTTTCTTT. Its protein product is CASRAQGRPEAFF.

A single count supports this clone. V gene TRBV4-3 combines with J gene TRBJ2-7, with 7 bases lining up with TRBD2. V gave up 0 bases and J gave up 2 bases; unmatched junction bases: 7. This CDR3 comprises 16 residues. Germline lookup yields CDR1 LGHNA and CDR2 YSLEER. The CDR3 bases are TGCGCCAGCAGCCAAGATCGAAGCGGGATCACCTACGAGCAGTACTTC. It specifies CASSQDRSGITYEQYF.

This clone was recorded once. The gene calls are TRBV28 and TRBJ2-6, with a possible D match to TRBD1 (5 bases). The ends were cut back, 5 bases at V and 2 bases at J, with 13 bases in the middle. CDR1 is MDHEN, CDR2 SYDVKM, per germline. The CDR3 extends over 16 amino acids. The DNA of the CDR3 is TGTGCCAGCAGTCCTTTTGGGGCGACTGGGGCCAACGTCCTGACTTTC. Translation: CASSPFGATGANVLTF.

This clone was counted between two and nine times. The rearrangement uses TRBV19 and TRBJ1-6, with 7 bases lining up with TRBD1. The J segment lost 6 bases and the V segment lost 8 bases, leaving 10 bases of the junction unmatched. Per germline, CDR1 LNHDA and CDR2 SQIVND (reference sequence). CDR3 size: 15 residues. CDR3 sequence: CASRRAGGLNSPLHF. CDR3 DNA: TGTGCCAGTCGGAGAGCAGGGGGACTTAATTCACCCCTCCACTTT.

The chain employs TRBV2 and TRBJ2-1; 9 nucleotides match TRBD1. The CDR3 totals 14 residues. The V segment lost 4 bases and the J segment 4 bases; nucleotides outside the gene matches: 2. The germline V gene has CDR1 SNHLY and CDR2 FYNNEI. The CDR3 DNA reads TGTGCCAGCAGTGCTGGACAGGGGTACAATGAGCAGTTCTTC. This gives the protein CASSAGQGYNEQFF.

This clone was picked up one time. This chain links TRBV28 with TRBJ1-2; D possibly corresponds to TRBD1 (5 bases). Looked up from germline, CDR1 is MDHEN and CDR2 is SYDVKM. This CDR3 comprises 15 residues. Trimming left V 6 bases short and J 2 bases short, with 16 bases between. This CDR3 reads CASRSSWGPNYGYTF. The DNA of the CDR3 is TGTGCCAGCAGATCATCATGGGGCCCGAACTATGGCTACACCTTC.

This clone was observed many times. V gene TRBV7-9 combines with J gene TRBJ1-6; D remains ambiguous. This CDR3 is built from 14 residues. Trimming shortened V by 1 base and J by 9 bases, and 10 bases separated the two germline ends. Germline V lookup: CDR1 SEHNR, CDR2 FQNEAQ (reference sequence). CDR3 sequence: CASSLGGLASPLHF. The CDR3 DNA follows: TGTGCCAGCAGCTTAGGCGGTCTCGCTTCACCCCTCCACTTT.

This clone was counted only a few times. The V gene is TRBV3-1 (or the pseudogene TRBV3-2), the J gene TRBJ1-6; no clear D gene. The CDR3 loop spans 13 amino acids. Trimming cost V 0 bases and J 10 bases, with 7 bases left between them. Germline loops: CDR1 LGHDT, CDR2 YNNKEL (reference sequence). CDR3 in amino acids: CASSQEGRSPLHF. For the CDR3, the DNA is TGTGCCAGCAGCCAAGAAGGGAGATCACCCCTCCACTTT.